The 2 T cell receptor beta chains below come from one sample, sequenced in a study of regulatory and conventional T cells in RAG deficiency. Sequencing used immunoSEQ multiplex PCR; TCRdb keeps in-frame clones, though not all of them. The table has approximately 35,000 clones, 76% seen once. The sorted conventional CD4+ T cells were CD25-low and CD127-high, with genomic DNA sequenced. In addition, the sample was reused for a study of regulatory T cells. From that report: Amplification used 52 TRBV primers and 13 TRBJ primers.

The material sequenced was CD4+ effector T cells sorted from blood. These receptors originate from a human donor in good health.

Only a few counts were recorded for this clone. CDR3 nucleotides: TGTGCCAGCAGCAAGGGGGCGGGTGGCTACACCTTC. Protein sequence: CASSKGAGGYTF. The rearrangement joins TRBV27 to TRBJ1-2; 7 bases are a match to TRBD1. V shed 6 bases and J 7 bases; nucleotides not matched to a gene: 5. The CDR3 is made up of 12 amino acids. Per the germline V gene, CDR1 is MNHEY and CDR2 is SMNVEV (reference sequence).

Here the CDR3 reads CAWRGRGQETQYF. CDR3 bases: TGTGCCTGGAGAGGGCGGGGGCAAGAGACCCAGTACTTC. The rearrangement links TRBV30 to TRBJ2-5; 7 positions agree with TRBD2. The length of the CDR3 is 13 residues. CDR1 is GTSNPN and CDR2 is SVGIG in the germline V gene (reference sequence). V lost 3 bases to trimming and J lost 2 bases; unmatched junction nucleotides: 3.